This passage covers 4 T cell receptor beta chains from one sample sequenced in a study of identical twins. Using its own MiXCR run on the 5' RACE reads, TCRdb lists one record per CDR3 protein. The top ten clones hold around 0.48% of a sample with approximately 500,000 distinct CDR3 sequences, roughly 15% of them seen once. Another study also made use of these data, one on yellow fever vaccine responses in identical twins.

Sequencing was done on a sample of CD4+ T cells sorted from blood. Receptor source: a woman between 18 and 30 years old in good health.

The chain combines TRBV3-1 with TRBJ1-2, with D perhaps TRBD1 (5 bases). V lost 1 base and J lost 4, with 13 bases in between. Germline CDR1 and CDR2: LGHDT and YNNKEL (reference sequence). This CDR3 region has 15 residues. The CDR3: CASSQADRRSYGYTF. The DNA of the CDR3 is TGTGCCAGCAGCCAAGCTGACAGACGGTCCTATGGCTACACCTTC.

The chain carries TRBV4-1 and TRBJ2-2, with D uncertain. The germline gives CDR1 MGHRA, CDR2 YSYEKL. This CDR3 has 14 residues. Trimming stripped 2 bases from V and 4 bases from J, with 8 bases between. CDR3 DNA sequence: TGCGCCAGCAGCCAACCTGGACGCACCGGGGAGCTGTTTTTT. This gives the protein CASSQPGRTGELFF.

Only a few counts were recorded for this clonotype. The rearrangement links TRBV2 to TRBJ2-1; D gene unclear. V gave up 2 bases and J gave up 3 bases, with 8 bases separating them. The CDR3 is made up of 14 amino acids. Germline assignment: CDR1 SNHLY and CDR2 FYNNEI. CDR3 nucleotides: TGTGCCAGCAGTGAACTAGGGAACTACAATGAGCAGTTCTTC. This codes for CASSELGNYNEQFF.

The chain has TRBV7-9 and TRBJ2-5; TRBD2 agrees at 14 bases. CDR3 size: 17 residues. Germline CDR1 SEHNR, CDR2 FQNEAQ (reference sequence). Trimming at V came to 5 bases and at J to 2 bases, leaving 7 bases not matched to a gene. CDR3 sequence reads: CASSTRLAGGRQETQYF. The CDR3, as DNA: TGTGCCAGCAGCACCAGACTAGCGGGAGGGCGGCAAGAGACCCAGTACTTC.